These 10 T cell receptor gamma chains were sequenced from one sample in a study of gamma delta lymphoproliferative disorders and STAT genes. The receptor sequences were amplified from genomic DNA of peripheral blood mononuclear cells. TCRdb reran clone calling via CATT on the multiplex PCR reads. The sample comprises approximately 2,200 gamma-chain clones, roughly 10% of which are singletons, and roughly a sixth rests with the top ten. The specimen sequenced was blood. Every receptor here comes from a human donor in good health.

As concerns this clone: This likely came from a read error, as a far larger clone is one base away. Additional DNA sequences in this sample encode the identical CDR3. This chain links TRGV8 with TRGJP2. TCRdb leaves out the J gene; it was filled in here by matching the DNA to germline. This CDR3 has 14 residues. CDR1 and CDR2 from the germline V gene are VENAVY and YDSYNSRV. The junction had 2 bases not matched to a gene; V was cut back by 1 base and J by 3 bases. The CDR3 DNA follows: TGTGCCACCTGGGATAGAGGTAGTGATTGGATCAAGACGTTT. It yields the protein CATWDRGSDWIKTF.

This clone was observed a handful of times. The chain couples TRGV4 to TRGJ1 or TRGJ2. No J gene is reported in TCRdb; it was inferred here by comparing the DNA with germline. The CDR3 totals 11 residues. Germline-derived CDR1 and CDR2 are EGSTGY and YDSYTSSV. V shed 10 bases, J shed 3 bases, and the junction held 6 bases outside the gene matches. CDR3 loop: CATSPYYKKLF. CDR3 in DNA: TGTGCCACTTCCCCTTATTATAAGAAACTCTTT.

In this sample, this clone is medium-sized. This chain uses TRGV3 with TRGJ1 or TRGJ2. The J gene was missing in TCRdb and was found by matching the end of the DNA to germline. V dropped 0 bases and J dropped 11; count of bases not matched to a gene: 7. The CDR3 sequence is 12 residues long. From germline, CDR1 is VTNTFY and CDR2 YDVSTARD (reference sequence). The CDR3 DNA reads as TGTGCCACCTGGGACAGGCAGCACGAGAAACTCTTT. Protein product: CATWDRQHEKLF.

This clone was detected only a few times. The protein held in TCRdb is that of a much larger clone and does not match this DNA's translation at residue 6, likely because of a read error; the protein shown is translated from the DNA. The chain links TRGV4 to TRGJ1 or TRGJ2. TCRdb offers no J gene call, so here the DNA was matched to germline to obtain one. V shed 5 bases and J 0 bases; nucleotides not matched to a gene: 4. This CDR3 spans 13 amino acids. Germline V gene data show CDR1 as EGSTGY and CDR2 as YDSYTSSV. The CDR3 loop reads CATWVTNYYKKLF. The CDR3 DNA sequence: TGTGCCACCTGGGTTACGAATTATTATAAGAAACTCTTT.

This clone is judged medium-sized. The chain combines TRGV11 with TRGJ1 or TRGJ2. TCRdb carries no J gene annotation; the J gene was assigned here by matching the DNA with germline. TRGV11 qualifies as an ORF whose function is uncertain. V lost 4 bases and J lost 3; bases outside the gene matches: 9. The CDR3 totals 15 residues. The CDR3 nucleotides are TGTGCCTGCTGGATTAGATTTTGTGTTTATTATAAGAAACTCTTT. As protein: CACWIRFCVYYKKLF.

Remarks on this clone: One end of the junction is discordant with germline, which a read error may explain. The chain joins TRGV10 to TRGJP1. TCRdb carries no J gene annotation; the J gene was assigned here by matching the DNA with germline. TRGV10 is annotated as an ORF whose role is uncertain. The CDR3 totals 9 residues. The CDR3: CAGGWFKIF. CDR3 DNA: TGCGCGGGAGGTTGGTTCAAGATATTT.

There are a few counts of this clone. The chain uses TRGV2 and TRGJP. TCRdb carries no J gene annotation; the J gene was assigned here by matching the DNA with germline. Germline lookup yields CDR1 EGSNGY and CDR2 YDSYNSKV. There are 16 residues in the CDR3. Germline trimming cut 0 bases from V and 7 bases from J; bases unmatched to any gene: 3. DNA of the CDR3: TGTGCCACCTGGGACGGGGGGGAGTTGGGCAAAAAAATCAAGGTATTT. It encodes CATWDGGELGKKIKVF.

By frequency in the sample, this clone is medium-sized. The DNA for the CDR3 is TGTGCCTGCTGGATTAGGCACAGGGGTTATAAGAAACTCTTT. It translates to CACWIRHRGYKKLF. This chain uses TRGV11 with TRGJ1 or TRGJ2. The J gene, not given by TCRdb, was assigned here from a germline match of the nucleotide sequence. TRGV11 is an ORF; its function is uncertain. J gave up 6 bases and V 0 bases, and 5 bases lay outside the gene matches. This CDR3 region has 14 residues.

With respect to this clone: Because the CDR3's place on the DNA is in doubt, the DNA is left out and the CDR3 is given as listed by TCRdb. A V gene of TRGV11 was called, but no J gene was assigned. TRGV11 qualifies as an ORF whose function is uncertain. The CDR3 sequence runs 15 residues, both termini included. CDR3 residues: CTTVPAGQPFYKKLF.

J is TRGJ1 or TRGJ2 and V is TRGV2. The J gene is not listed in TCRdb, so it was assigned here from a DNA match to germline. The CDR3 is 12 residues long. Trimming cost V 9 bases and J 6 bases; bases outside gene matches: 11. CDR1 EGSNGY and CDR2 YDSYNSKV come from the germline V gene. The CDR3 sequence is CATEQGFYKKLF. The CDR3 DNA reads TGTGCCACCGAACAGGGTTTTTATAAGAAACTCTTT.